The rows below give T cell receptor beta chains drawn from one sample of a study of response to subunit inactivated influenza vaccine. TCRdb ran MiXCR on the RT-PCR reads and lists one entry per CDR3 protein. The sample contains about 570,000 distinct CDR3 sequences, approximately 11% of which appear only once. These data were likewise used in another study, on T cells expressing NK-cell markers.

Here the sequenced sample was PBMCs from blood, taken on the day of vaccination. Receptors originate from a man aged 50 or older who received an inactivated influenza vaccine. CDR3s include the opening cysteine and the closing phenylalanine or tryptophan. The D gene is left open where the match is weak. Some rows mark clone size as missing; the rest say once, few, many or name a class of expanded clone.

abundance: many
j_gene: TRBJ2-3
v_gene: TRBV12-3/TRBV12-4
d_gene: -
CDR3nt: TGTGCCAGCAGTTTAGCTGGGCGGGGGCAAGGAGATACGCAGTATTTT
CDR3aa: CASSLAGRGQGDTQYF

abundance: few
j_gene: TRBJ1-5
v_gene: TRBV7-8
d_gene: -
CDR3nt: TGTGCCAGCAGCGGGGGGACCACCAATCAGCCCCAGCATTTT
CDR3aa: CASSGGTTNQPQHF

abundance: -
j_gene: TRBJ2-5
v_gene: TRBV4-2
d_gene: TRBD1
CDR3nt: TGTGCCAGCAGCCACGAACAGGGGAGACAAGAGACCCAGTACTTC
CDR3aa: CASSHEQGRQETQYF

abundance: many
j_gene: TRBJ2-7
v_gene: TRBV20-1
d_gene: TRBD1
CDR3nt: TGCAGTGCTAGTGCAGACAGGGGGCTGTTCGAGCAGTACTTC
CDR3aa: CSASADRGLFEQYF

abundance: -
j_gene: TRBJ2-7
v_gene: TRBV6-1
d_gene: TRBD1
CDR3nt: TGTGCCAGCCGACAGGGACACTCCTACGAGCAGTACTTC
CDR3aa: CASRQGHSYEQYF

abundance: -
j_gene: TRBJ1-5
v_gene: TRBV7-2
d_gene: TRBD1
CDR3nt: TGTGCCAGCAGCCAAGACAGGGAAAATCAGCCCCAGCATTTT
CDR3aa: CASSQDRENQPQHF

abundance: -
j_gene: TRBJ2-4
v_gene: TRBV10-1
d_gene: TRBD2
CDR3nt: TGCGCCAGCAGTGAGAACAGCGGGGGGGCGTACATTCAGTACTTC
CDR3aa: CASSENSGGAYIQYF

abundance: few
j_gene: TRBJ1-5
v_gene: TRBV2
d_gene: -
CDR3nt: TGTGCCAGCAGTAGGGAGAGTTATAGCAATCAGCCCCAGCATTTT
CDR3aa: CASSRESYSNQPQHF

abundance: -
j_gene: TRBJ2-1
v_gene: TRBV9
d_gene: TRBD2
CDR3nt: TGTGCCAGCAGCGGTAGCGGGAGACTTTACAATCTCAATGAGCAGTTCTTC
CDR3aa: CASSGSGRLYNLNEQFF

abundance: -
j_gene: TRBJ2-7
v_gene: TRBV7-2
d_gene: TRBD2
CDR3nt: TGTGCCAGCAGCTTCATGGCGAGTAGCGGGAGGGCCTACGAGCAGTACTTC
CDR3aa: CASSFMASSGRAYEQYF

abundance: few
j_gene: TRBJ1-6
v_gene: TRBV4-3
d_gene: -
CDR3nt: TGCGCCAGCAGCCAAAGGAGCTCCTATAATTCACCCCTCCACTTT
CDR3aa: CASSQRSSYNSPLHF

abundance: many
j_gene: TRBJ2-5
v_gene: TRBV20-1
d_gene: TRBD2
CDR3nt: TGCAGTGCTTCGCGGGGGATCCAAGAGACCCAGTACTTC
CDR3aa: CSASRGIQETQYF

abundance: few
j_gene: TRBJ1-1
v_gene: TRBV5-5
d_gene: TRBD1
CDR3nt: TGTGCCAGCAGCCCTGGACAGGGGGCTTACGCTGAAGCTTTCTTT
CDR3aa: CASSPGQGAYAEAFF

abundance: -
j_gene: TRBJ2-2
v_gene: TRBV6-2/TRBV6-3
d_gene: TRBD2
CDR3nt: TGTGCCAGCAGTTTCTCCTTAGCGGGAGGGTCGTTCGCGACCGGGGAGCTGTTTTTT
CDR3aa: CASSFSLAGGSFATGELFF

abundance: -
j_gene: TRBJ1-3
v_gene: TRBV12-3/TRBV12-4
d_gene: -
CDR3nt: TGTGCCAGCAGTCTGATTGGAAACACCATATATTTT
CDR3aa: CASSLIGNTIYF

abundance: many
j_gene: TRBJ1-3
v_gene: TRBV6-2/TRBV6-3
d_gene: TRBD1
CDR3nt: TGTGCCAGCAGATCGCCTGGACAGGGCACCGGAAACACCATATATTTT
CDR3aa: CASRSPGQGTGNTIYF

abundance: few
j_gene: TRBJ2-1
v_gene: TRBV7-2
d_gene: -
CDR3nt: TGTGCCAGCAGCTTAGCTTACACGGGGAATGAGCAGTTCTTC
CDR3aa: CASSLAYTGNEQFF

abundance: few
j_gene: TRBJ2-1
v_gene: TRBV30
d_gene: -
CDR3nt: TGTGCCGGCCCGATTTCTAGCAATGAGCAGTTCTTC
CDR3aa: CAGPISSNEQFF

abundance: -
j_gene: TRBJ2-2
v_gene: TRBV12-3/TRBV12-4
d_gene: -
CDR3nt: TGTGCCAGCAGTTTCCCGAGCTCTAAGGAGCTGTTTTTT
CDR3aa: CASSFPSSKELFF

abundance: -
j_gene: TRBJ1-2
v_gene: TRBV18
d_gene: -
CDR3nt: TGTGCCAGCTCACCATTGGGTGTAGATGGCTACACCTTC
CDR3aa: CASSPLGVDGYTF

abundance: many
j_gene: TRBJ2-2
v_gene: TRBV24-1
d_gene: -
CDR3nt: TGTGCCACCAGTGACCAATCTTATCTCACCGGGGAGCTGTTTTTT
CDR3aa: CATSDQSYLTGELFF